Sequencing of this T cell receptor (beta chain) was carried out in a study of identical twins. This CDR3 has 17 residues. Germline values: CDR1 SGHTA, CDR2 FQGNSA. V was cut by 8 bases and J by 5 bases, with 24 bases left in between. TCRdb reprocessed the 5' RACE reads with MiXCR, giving one entry per CDR3 protein. Seen here are fewer than 550,000 distinct CDR3 sequences, 13% to 15% observed once, and the top ten hold 0.44%. The data were also submitted as part of a second study, on yellow fever vaccine responses in identical twins.

The TCR originated in a woman under 30 in good health. The J gene is TRBJ2-2, the V gene TRBV7-2; no definite D call. Sequencing was done on a sample of CD4+ T cells sorted from blood. CDR3 nucleotide sequence: TGTGCCAGCCCCCGAGTCGGCGCAGACCAAGGAACCGGGGAGCTGTTTTTT. Its translation: CASPRVGADQGTGELFF.